A selection of T cell receptor beta chains follows, all from one sample in a study of siplizumab effects on memory and regulatory T cells. Here immunoSEQ multiplex PCR was the method, and the copy in TCRdb shows in-frame clones only, minus some. Found here are roughly 100,000 clones, 80% to 95% of them singletons; the top ten hold approximately 12%. What was sequenced was non-Treg CD4+ T cells sorted from blood. The source of these receptors is a human donor in good health. Each CDR3 is given with its conserved first and last residue. Each record gives: D gene, V gene, clone size, J gene, CDR3 protein, CDR3 DNA. D genes are given only for firm matches. Clone size is not always given. Where it is, it says once, few, many or a class for expanded clones.

d_gene: -
v_gene: TRBV5-8
abundance: -
j_gene: TRBJ2-7
CDR3aa: CATNRDTYEQYF
CDR3nt: TGTGCCACCAACAGGGACACCTACGAGCAGTACTTC

d_gene: TRBD2
v_gene: TRBV10-3
abundance: -
j_gene: TRBJ2-1
CDR3aa: CATLAASSYNEQFF
CDR3nt: TGTGCCACACTAGCGGCAAGCTCCTACAATGAGCAGTTCTTC

d_gene: -
v_gene: TRBV5-1
abundance: -
j_gene: TRBJ2-7
CDR3aa: CASNRDLSSYEQYF
CDR3nt: TGCGCCAGTAACAGGGACCTGAGCTCCTACGAGCAGTACTTC

d_gene: TRBD1
v_gene: TRBV7-3
abundance: -
j_gene: TRBJ1-2
CDR3aa: CASSLGTGGNGYTF
CDR3nt: TGTGCCAGCAGCTTAGGGACAGGGGGCAACGGCTACACCTTC

d_gene: -
v_gene: TRBV7-3
abundance: -
j_gene: TRBJ2-7
CDR3aa: CASSLITERSYEQYF
CDR3nt: TGTGCCAGCAGCTTAATTACCGAGCGTTCCTACGAGCAGTACTTC

d_gene: -
v_gene: TRBV27
abundance: once
j_gene: TRBJ2-3
CDR3aa: CASSSMGPWGRTDTQYF
CDR3nt: TGTGCCAGCAGCTCCATGGGCCCGTGGGGACGCACAGATACGCAGTATTTT

d_gene: TRBD1
v_gene: TRBV5-6
abundance: once
j_gene: TRBJ2-7
CDR3aa: CASSVRDRGEQYF
CDR3nt: TGTGCCAGCAGCGTCCGGGACAGGGGCGAGCAGTACTTC

d_gene: -
v_gene: TRBV19
abundance: -
j_gene: TRBJ1-2
CDR3aa: CASSTIGYGYTF
CDR3nt: TGTGCCAGTAGTACGATAGGCTATGGCTACACCTTC

d_gene: -
v_gene: TRBV7-8
abundance: -
j_gene: TRBJ2-3
CDR3aa: CASSVGVGTDTQYF
CDR3nt: TGTGCCAGCAGCGTGGGGGTAGGCACAGATACGCAGTATTTT

d_gene: -
v_gene: TRBV19
abundance: -
j_gene: TRBJ1-1
CDR3aa: CASSIAVLTEAFF
CDR3nt: TGTGCCAGTAGTATCGCCGTGCTTACTGAAGCTTTCTTT

d_gene: -
v_gene: TRBV19
abundance: once
j_gene: TRBJ1-4
CDR3aa: CASSPRVPLRANEKLFF
CDR3nt: TGTGCCAGTAGTCCACGGGTCCCGCTCCGTGCTAATGAAAAACTGTTTTTT

d_gene: -
v_gene: TRBV29-1
abundance: -
j_gene: TRBJ1-3
CDR3aa: CSVEDLAGSGNTIYF
CDR3nt: TGCAGCGTTGAAGACCTGGCGGGTTCTGGAAACACCATATATTTT

d_gene: -
v_gene: TRBV5-4
abundance: -
j_gene: TRBJ2-1
CDR3aa: CASSGSASSYNEQFF
CDR3nt: TGTGCCAGCAGCGGTAGCGCGAGCTCCTACAATGAGCAGTTCTTC

d_gene: -
v_gene: TRBV6-6
abundance: once
j_gene: TRBJ2-7
CDR3aa: CASRGAQVHEQYF
CDR3nt: TGTGCCAGCAGAGGCGCCCAGGTCCACGAGCAGTACTTC

d_gene: -
v_gene: TRBV30
abundance: -
j_gene: TRBJ2-1
CDR3aa: CAYNEQFF
CDR3nt: TGTGCCTACAATGAGCAGTTCTTC

d_gene: -
v_gene: TRBV6-1
abundance: once
j_gene: TRBJ2-7
CDR3aa: CASTRERTYEQYF
CDR3nt: TGTGCCAGCACAAGGGAAAGGACCTACGAGCAGTACTTC

d_gene: TRBD1
v_gene: TRBV19
abundance: -
j_gene: TRBJ1-5
CDR3aa: CASSITTTGMNQPQHF
CDR3nt: TGTGCCAGTAGTATAACCACGACAGGGATGAATCAGCCCCAGCATTTT

d_gene: -
v_gene: TRBV9
abundance: -
j_gene: TRBJ2-3
CDR3aa: CASSVVGGSDTQYF
CDR3nt: TGTGCCAGCAGCGTAGTAGGGGGTTCAGATACGCAGTATTTT

d_gene: -
v_gene: TRBV4-2
abundance: -
j_gene: TRBJ1-1
CDR3aa: CASSRRENTEAFF
CDR3nt: TGTGCCAGCAGCCGTCGGGAGAACACTGAAGCTTTCTTT

d_gene: -
v_gene: TRBV30
abundance: -
j_gene: TRBJ1-2
CDR3aa: CAWSRQGGYTF
CDR3nt: TGTGCCTGGAGTCGCCAGGGGGGCTACACCTTC

d_gene: TRBD1
v_gene: TRBV27
abundance: -
j_gene: TRBJ2-1
CDR3aa: CASSDRETYNEQFF
CDR3nt: TGTGCCAGCAGTGACAGGGAAACCTACAATGAGCAGTTCTTC

d_gene: -
v_gene: TRBV4-3
abundance: -
j_gene: TRBJ2-3
CDR3aa: CASSQLGTSTDTQYF
CDR3nt: TGCGCCAGCAGCCAACTAGGTACGAGCACAGATACGCAGTATTTT

d_gene: TRBD1
v_gene: TRBV15
abundance: -
j_gene: TRBJ2-7
CDR3aa: CATSNDRGPYEQYF
CDR3nt: TGTGCCACCAGCAACGACAGGGGGCCCTACGAGCAGTACTTC

d_gene: -
v_gene: TRBV19
abundance: -
j_gene: TRBJ2-3
CDR3aa: CASSIGGSSTDTQYF
CDR3nt: TGTGCCAGTAGTATAGGAGGGTCTAGCACAGATACGCAGTATTTT

d_gene: -
v_gene: TRBV19
abundance: few
j_gene: TRBJ1-3
CDR3aa: CASSIGGHLSGNTIYF
CDR3nt: TGTGCCAGTAGTATAGGGGGACACCTCTCTGGAAACACCATATATTTT

d_gene: -
v_gene: TRBV5-4
abundance: -
j_gene: TRBJ2-1
CDR3aa: CASSSPSLSYNEQFF
CDR3nt: TGTGCCAGCAGCTCACCGTCGCTCTCCTACAATGAGCAGTTCTTC

d_gene: TRBD2
v_gene: TRBV9
abundance: -
j_gene: TRBJ2-4
CDR3aa: CASSVSSGNGKNIQYF
CDR3nt: TGTGCCAGCAGCGTATCGAGCGGGAACGGCAAAAACATTCAGTACTTC